These T cell receptor beta chains were read from a single sample in a study of blood T cell repertoires in COVID-19. Sequencing used immunoSEQ multiplex PCR; TCRdb keeps in-frame clones, though not all of them. Of around 480,000 clones listed, 87% are singletons. What was sequenced was PBMCs or T cells enriched from blood (not recorded which). Every receptor here comes from a woman younger than 30 who had recovered from COVID-19. The CDR3 runs from the conserved cysteine through the conserved F or W. D genes are given only for firm matches. The listing skips clone size in some rows; elsewhere it reads once, few, many or a size class.

>TRBD1|once|TRBJ2-7|TRBV11-2
TGTGCCAGCAGCTTACCCCGGACAGGGGTGAGAAGTACGCTCGAGCAGTACTTC
CASSLPRTGVRSTLEQYF
>TRBD1|-|TRBJ1-6|TRBV18
TGTGCCAGCTGCCTAGACAGGGGACATAATTCACCCCTCCACTTT
CASCLDRGHNSPLHF
>TRBD1|-|TRBJ2-7|TRBV6-5
TGTGCCAGCAGTTACCAGGGGGCGTCTTACGAGCAGTACTTC
CASSYQGASYEQYF
>-|-|TRBJ1-2|TRBV18
TGTGCCAGCTCACCCCAGGGGCCCCACTATGGCTACACCTTC
CASSPQGPHYGYTF
>-|-|TRBJ1-1|TRBV6-5
TGTGCCAGCAGTTCGATGGGGGGAGTAGACACTGAAGCTTTCTTT
CASSSMGGVDTEAFF
>TRBD2|-|TRBJ2-5|TRBV6-1
TGTGCCAGCAGTGAAGCGGCGGGGGGGGAGGAGACCCAGTACTTC
CASSEAAGGEETQYF
>TRBD1|-|TRBJ2-7|TRBV19
TGTGCCAGTAGTACCCTCGACAGGGACTCCTACGAGCAGTACTTC
CASSTLDRDSYEQYF
>TRBD1|few|TRBJ2-5|TRBV25-1
TGTGCCAGCAGTGACCAACAGGGGAAACAAGAGACCCAGTACTTC
CASSDQQGKQETQYF
>-|-|TRBJ1-1|TRBV5-1
TGCGCCAGCAGCTTGGACGGGAGGGAAACTGAAGCTTTCTTT
CASSLDGRETEAFF
>-|once|TRBJ1-1|TRBV21-1
TGTGCCAGTAACGAGAGAAGGAACACTGAAGCTTTCTTT
CASNERRNTEAFF
>-|-|TRBJ1-4|TRBV12-3/TRBV12-4
TGTGCCAGCAGTTTAATCGGGAATGAAAAACTGTTTTTT
CASSLIGNEKLFF
>-|-|TRBJ1-2|TRBV18
TGTGCCAGCTCACCGGGAGCTTCAGACTATGGCTACACCTTC
CASSPGASDYGYTF
>TRBD2|-|TRBJ2-5|TRBV30
TGTGCCTGGAGTTCCGGGACTAGCGGCCAAGAGACCCAGTACTTC
CAWSSGTSGQETQYF
>-|-|TRBJ2-1|TRBV7-2
TGTGCCAGCAGCTTCGATAGAGACAATGAGCAGTTCTTC
CASSFDRDNEQFF
>-|-|TRBJ1-1|TRBV18
TGTGCCAGCTCGCAAGACAGAAACACTGAAGCTTTCTTT
CASSQDRNTEAFF
>TRBD1|-|TRBJ2-7|TRBV10-3
TGTGCCATCGCCCTCTTTGGGACAGGGGAAGCCGAGCAGTACTTC
CAIALFGTGEAEQYF
>TRBD2|-|TRBJ2-3|TRBV10-3
TGTGCCATCCAGAGGGGCAGGACTAGCGGGGAGCCGGGAACAGATACGCAGTATTTT
CAIQRGRTSGEPGTDTQYF
>TRBD1|-|TRBJ1-3|TRBV30
TGTGCCTGGAGCGGGACAGGGACTGCGGGAAACACCATATATTTT
CAWSGTGTAGNTIYF
>-|-|TRBJ2-1|TRBV3-1/TRBV3-2
TGTGCCAGCAGCCAAGGGGGACATAGCTCCTACAATGAGCAGTTCTTC
CASSQGGHSSYNEQFF
>-|-|TRBJ2-5|TRBV11-2
TGTGCCAGCAGCTTAGGGCATGCAGAGACCCAGTACTTC
CASSLGHAETQYF
>-|-|TRBJ1-3|TRBV5-5
TGTGCCAGCAGAAGAGGGACTGACACTGGAAACACCATATATTTT
CASRRGTDTGNTIYF
>TRBD1|-|TRBJ2-3|TRBV4-2
TGTGCCAGCAGCCGCGGACAGGGGGAAGAAACAGATACGCAGTATTTT
CASSRGQGEETDTQYF
>-|-|TRBJ1-2|TRBV28
TGTGCCAGCAGTTTAAGGGGGGAGGGTGGCCTATACTATGGCTACACCTTC
CASSLRGEGGLYYGYTF
>-|-|TRBJ2-3|TRBV24-1
TGTGCCACCAGTGACCCGGACAGAAAAAGGGATACGCAGTATTTT
CATSDPDRKRDTQYF
>-|-|TRBJ1-1|TRBV21-1
TGTGCCAGCAGCAAGACAGGGGCCAACTTTACGGGAGCTTTCTTT
CASSKTGANFTGAFF
>TRBD2|-|TRBJ2-1|TRBV30
TGTGCCTGGAGTGTATGGGGGGGGAATGAGCAGTTCTTC
CAWSVWGGNEQFF
>-|-|TRBJ1-2|TRBV27
TGTGCCAGCAGTTCCCTACCCCCGCGGAGCCAGAACTATGGCTACACCTTC
CASSSLPPRSQNYGYTF
>TRBD2|once|TRBJ2-3|TRBV9
TGTGCCAGCAGCGTAGCTGGGACTAGCGGTCGCACAGATACGCAGTATTTT
CASSVAGTSGRTDTQYF
>TRBD1|-|TRBJ1-2|TRBV19
TGTGCCAGTAGTAGGGCAGGGGGAAACTATGGCTACACCTTC
CASSRAGGNYGYTF
>-|-|TRBJ2-7|TRBV25-1
TGTGCCAGCAGTGACCGGAGGGGGGGGGTCTACGAGCAGTACTTC
CASSDRRGGVYEQYF
>-|-|TRBJ2-4|TRBV6-2/TRBV6-3
TGTGCCAGCAGTTACGGGCCTACAACCAGCTGGGCCAAAAACATTCAGTACTTC
CASSYGPTTSWAKNIQYF
>TRBD1|-|TRBJ2-3|TRBV19
TGTGCCAGTAGTATAACAGGGGGCACAGATACGCAGTATTTT
CASSITGGTDTQYF
>-|-|TRBJ1-1|TRBV14
TGTGCCAGCAGCCAATCGCGGAACACTGAAGCTTTCTTT
CASSQSRNTEAFF
>-|-|TRBJ2-2|TRBV19
TGTGCCAGTAGTCCCAGACTCCCTACCGGGGAGCTGTTTTTT
CASSPRLPTGELFF
>-|-|TRBJ1-4|TRBV4-2
TGTGCCAGCAGCCTTTTCGCCGTCACAGGGAGCAATAATGAAAAACTGTTTTTT
CASSLFAVTGSNNEKLFF
>-|-|TRBJ1-6|TRBV5-6
TGTGCCAGCAGCCCGACGGATCCTAGCTCCTATAATTCACCCCTCCACTTT
CASSPTDPSSYNSPLHF
>TRBD2|-|TRBJ2-2|TRBV3-1/TRBV3-2
TGTGCCAGCAGCCAAGATAAGGGGCGGGCTAGCGGACTCTATTTCGCCGGGGAGCTGTTTTTT
CASSQDKGRASGLYFAGELFF
>TRBD2|-|TRBJ2-5|TRBV5-1
TGCGCCAGCAGCTTGGCCGGTAGCGGGGGTGCTCAAGAGACCCAGTACTTC
CASSLAGSGGAQETQYF
>-|once|TRBJ2-6|TRBV30
TGTGCCTGGAGAAGGGGCGACGGGGCCAACGTCCTGACTTTC
CAWRRGDGANVLTF
>TRBD1|-|TRBJ1-2|TRBV19
TGTGCCAGTAGTCTCCGACAGGGTTTTAGGGGCTACACCTTC
CASSLRQGFRGYTF
>-|-|TRBJ1-4|TRBV7-9
TGTGCCAGCAGCCTAGGAGGGCTAAATGAAAAACTGTTTTTT
CASSLGGLNEKLFF
>TRBD1|-|TRBJ1-2|TRBV19
TGTGCCAGTACCCAACACAGGGGGCAGAACTATGGCTACACCTTC
CASTQHRGQNYGYTF
>-|-|TRBJ2-1|TRBV7-2
TGTGCCAGCAGCTTAAAGTTCTCGTCGAGCTGGTCCTACAATGAGCAGTTCTTC
CASSLKFSSSWSYNEQFF
>TRBD1|few|TRBJ1-6|TRBV27
TGTGCCAGCAGTGTAGGGACAGGCAATTCACCCCTCCACTTT
CASSVGTGNSPLHF
>-|-|TRBJ2-7|TRBV11-3
TGTGCCAGCAGCTTGACTGGGGCGTACAACGAGCAGTACTTC
CASSLTGAYNEQYF
>TRBD2|once|TRBJ2-3|TRBV3-1/TRBV3-2
TGTGCCAGCACTACAAGCGGGGGGGCCTTGGATACGCAGTATTTT
CASTTSGGALDTQYF
>-|few|TRBJ2-7|TRBV4-1
TGCGCCAGCAGCCAAGTCGGTTACGAGCAGTACTTC
CASSQVGYEQYF
>-|-|TRBJ2-1|TRBV19
TGTGCCAGTGGGACACGGGTAAATGAGCAGTTCTTC
CASGTRVNEQFF
>-|-|TRBJ2-1|TRBV2
TGTGCCAGCAGTGCACAGGGTTCTAGTGAGCAGTTCTTC
CASSAQGSSEQFF